Detailed here is one T cell receptor beta chain. This clone is a singleton in its sample. Its cognate antigen has yet to be identified. No base quality values were provided; no much bigger clone lies one nucleotide off. The CDR3 holds 16 amino acids from the cysteine to the phenylalanine. Solely the CDR3 DNA is kept, with 48 bases framed from the first base. The V end gives up 3 bases and the J end 5 bases, leaving 7 bases in the junction not matched to a gene. Taken from the germline V gene (reference sequence), the CDR1 and CDR2 loops are WNHNN and SYGVQD. Library construction relied on the immunoSEQ multiplex PCR assay. A mixture of 60 forward primers for TCR Vbeta segments and 13 reverse primers for TCR Jbeta segments was used in the multiplex PCR. A multiplex PCR assay on genomic DNA amplified the CDR3 region of rearranged TCR beta genes. The Illumina HiSeq System was used to sequence the amplified TCR beta libraries as 87-base-pair reads. The authors processed their data as follows. Across the 670 or so repertoires, a later analysis counted around 80 million unique TCR beta chains, 8.5 million to 12 million of which were shared by at least two donors. Raw reads were error-corrected and collapsed into unique sequences with a nearest-neighbor algorithm that merged closely related sequences to remove PCR and sequencing errors. To assign V, D and J gene segments, CDR3 sequences were aligned to IMGT reference sequences. For a sequence to be retained, at least a six-nucleotide match to both a V gene segment and a J gene segment was required. Rearrangements were called productive when the CDR3 lacked stop codons and stayed in frame with V and J; all others were non-productive. Following IMGT convention, CDR3 was defined as the stretch from the second conserved V-encoded cysteine to the conserved J-encoded phenylalanine. Sequences without an unambiguous match to a single V gene segment were excluded from the earlier analysis of almost 600 of the donors. In an earlier analysis of approximately 590 of the donors, a V segment was called functional when productive rearrangements were above 56.7%, and segregating when the standard deviation between donors exceeded 5%. To diagnose cytomegalovirus status from the catalog of TCR beta chain sequences, a statistical classification framework was built. A later analysis assigned V and J genes by comparing TCR nucleotide sequences with IMGT/GENE-DB human TR gene sequences. In a later analysis, CDR3 sequences and most-parsimonious VDJ recombination scenarios were assigned using the TCRdist pipeline. A later analysis defined each TCR beta chain by its CDR3 amino acid sequence plus V-gene family, and excluded reads lacking a unique V-gene family. A later analysis removed roughly 590 highly shared, low-generation-probability nucleotide sequences to deal with suspected cross-contamination and a sequencing artifact. In a later analysis, a clonal expansion index for each public chain was calculated from normalized within-repertoire ranks of inferred template counts. In a later analysis, generation probabilities were computed with a VDJ recombination model fitted to out-of-frame rearrangements, and the resulting probabilities were checked against IGoR. Hypergeometric tests were used in a later analysis to score TCR-TCR, TCR-HLA and TCR-CMV co-occurrence, with a repertoire-size bias correction applied to the TCR pairs. In a later analysis, false discovery rates were estimated by permuting HLA or CMV assignments 20 times. A later analysis grouped co-occurring TCRs with DBSCAN, adding TCRdist sequence similarity when clustering within HLA-allele-positive subsets. Repertoires with fewer than 30,000 or more than 120,000 public chains were left out of co-occurrence clustering, as were about five repertoires with anomalous nucleotide sharing. In TCRdb, the immuneACCESS table is reduced to in-frame sequences with V and J assigned. These tables do not hold every clone; where another copy was compared, an unresolved V gene accounts for under half, and the others remain unexplained. Clone size and the V and J calls come from that table; the DNA yielded D and trimming. The sample data list roughly 200,000 clones, and around 80% of these were observed just once. The top ten clones comprise 1.5% to 2% of the sample.

The source of the sample is a study of cytomegalovirus exposure and HLA in healthy donors (dated by TCRdb to about 2017). In terms of the full investigation: According to an earlier analysis of a few hundred of the donors, about 179 million T cells yielded 117 million unique TCR beta sequences and approximately 280 Gb of sequence data. Roughly 300 gigabases of sequencing data and approximately 91 million unique TCR sequences made up an early release that covered 500 to 700 HLA-typed donors. Among the roughly 400 genotyped donors, around 81% belonged to the genetic ancestry cluster associated with self-reported Caucasian donors. The study aimed to test whether cataloging public T cell receptors could reveal signatures of past pathogen exposure. The T cell repertoires of some 670 subjects were profiled by immunosequencing and related to cytomegalovirus serostatus. Besides the first cohort of roughly 640 subjects, a separate validation cohort made up of 120 different subjects was used. High-throughput TCR immunosequencing, statistical association of individual TCRs with disease status, and machine learning were combined to predict cytomegalovirus infection status. To study patterns of TCR occurrence, a later analysis re-analyzed previously published TCR beta repertoires from under 750 donors and added high-resolution HLA genotyping. Rather than using new phenotypic data, the later analysis identified candidate immune exposures from TCR beta sequences and from how often those sequences occurred across donors. An earlier analysis of some 600 of the donors applied high-throughput TCR beta sequencing to assess whether each TCR beta V gene segment acted as functional or pseudogenic. Donor age, sex, ethnicity and CMV serostatus were compiled alongside the repertoire data. Genome-wide SNP genotypes for about 60% of the roughly 700 donors were used in a later genetic analysis, which treated that subset as a discovery cohort. All discovery cohort repertoires had been generated using a single sequencing platform. HLA typing covered class I and class II loci at four-digit resolution. The number of typed donors differed by locus: about 629-640 for A, B, C, DRB1 and DQB1; 500 to 550 for DQA1; approximately 600 for DPA1; and some 450 for DPB1. A few DR-DQ haplotypes were treated as single units for association and clustering because of strong linkage in the cohort. Among a few hundred genotyped donors of the cohort, an average of around 240,000 unique TCR beta nucleotide sequences were sequenced per donor, roughly a sixth of them non-productive. Beyond this particular receptor, the publication reports: V-gene and J-gene trimming of TCR beta chains was associated with a missense DCLRE1C variant in a later genetic analysis, and the association was replicated in an independent cohort. According to a later analysis, most CMV-associated TCR beta chains appeared to be HLA-restricted, and the HLA associations seemed to be driven largely by CMV exposure. Specific HLA alleles were associated with about 17,000 TCR beta sequences at a false discovery rate of 0.05 in a later analysis. In the study, around 150 TCR beta chains were listed as associated with cytomegalovirus. The classifier was reported to diagnose cytomegalovirus status with high specificity and sensitivity in both the original cohort and the validation cohort. In a later genetic analysis, fewer N-insertions in productive TCRs were reported among donors in an Asian-associated ancestry cluster than the roughly 700-donor mean. An earlier analysis of 450 to 750 of the donors showed that most TCR beta V segments appeared in productive rearrangements either about 87% or about 30% of the time, which broadly matched IMGT annotations. The sequencing pipeline was judged likely to have produced a cluster of highly shared sequence variants as a technical artifact. In vitro tests confirmed that three of the cytomegalovirus-associated TCR beta chains recognize cytomegalovirus antigens. According to the authors, the approach could potentially be generalized to other disease states and immunological phenotypes. The 87-base-pair reads could not distinguish some IMGT-functional V segments, including TRBV6-2 and TRBV6-3, so those segments were excluded. A later analysis found that TCR association rates varied across HLA loci, with DRB1 alleles showing the most associated TCRs and HLA-C alleles the fewest. The earlier analysis of 450 to 700 of the donors excluded roughly 16 rarely observed V segments, including chromosome 9 orphons, because counts were too low. HLA typing was unavailable for some donors at each locus, so association tests used only the typed subset. The only immune exposure information available for the cohort was CMV serostatus. Compared with equally common non-associated chains, HLA-associated TCR beta chains in a later analysis were more clonally expanded and had lower generation probabilities. Correlated functional status among segregating V segments might be attributable to linkage disequilibrium, but an unknown experimental factor could not be ruled out. The cohort was sequenced for TCR beta chains only, and without alpha or paired-chain data the features that could be detected were limited. Most TCR sequences were seen in very few donors, while some public TCRs were found in many individuals. In a later analysis, several top co-occurrence clusters were reported to appear linked to parvovirus B19, influenza, CMV and Epstein-Barr virus. When HLA alleles, especially DR and DQ, strongly co-occurred, attributing TCR associations to individual alleles was difficult. Presence/absence analyses assumed roughly uniform sequencing depth across donors, an assumption that may not hold. A further reported finding was that TCR beta sequences accurately predicted the HLA-A and HLA-B alleles for most subjects in the first cohort.

The cohort consisted of more than 650 healthy bone marrow donors. At the time of sampling, all cohort members were nominally healthy, though unrecorded immune exposures were likely present. The donor tested CMV seronegative, placing the donor among the roughly 340 seronegative members of the cohort. Each donor provided a peripheral blood sample, and peripheral blood mononuclear cells were used for TCR beta sequencing. Genomic DNA was extracted from the blood cell samples with the Qiagen DNeasy Blood Extraction Kit. The sequence was obtained from a man younger than 40 in good health and CMV-seronegative. Sequencing was performed on PBMCs. This chain joins TRBV10-1 to TRBJ2-5, with 12 middle bases fitting TRBD2. The DNA sequence reads TGCGCCAGCAGTGAAGGGACTAGCGGGTTGTCGGAGACCCAGTACTTC. Protein translation: CASSEGTSGLSETQYF.